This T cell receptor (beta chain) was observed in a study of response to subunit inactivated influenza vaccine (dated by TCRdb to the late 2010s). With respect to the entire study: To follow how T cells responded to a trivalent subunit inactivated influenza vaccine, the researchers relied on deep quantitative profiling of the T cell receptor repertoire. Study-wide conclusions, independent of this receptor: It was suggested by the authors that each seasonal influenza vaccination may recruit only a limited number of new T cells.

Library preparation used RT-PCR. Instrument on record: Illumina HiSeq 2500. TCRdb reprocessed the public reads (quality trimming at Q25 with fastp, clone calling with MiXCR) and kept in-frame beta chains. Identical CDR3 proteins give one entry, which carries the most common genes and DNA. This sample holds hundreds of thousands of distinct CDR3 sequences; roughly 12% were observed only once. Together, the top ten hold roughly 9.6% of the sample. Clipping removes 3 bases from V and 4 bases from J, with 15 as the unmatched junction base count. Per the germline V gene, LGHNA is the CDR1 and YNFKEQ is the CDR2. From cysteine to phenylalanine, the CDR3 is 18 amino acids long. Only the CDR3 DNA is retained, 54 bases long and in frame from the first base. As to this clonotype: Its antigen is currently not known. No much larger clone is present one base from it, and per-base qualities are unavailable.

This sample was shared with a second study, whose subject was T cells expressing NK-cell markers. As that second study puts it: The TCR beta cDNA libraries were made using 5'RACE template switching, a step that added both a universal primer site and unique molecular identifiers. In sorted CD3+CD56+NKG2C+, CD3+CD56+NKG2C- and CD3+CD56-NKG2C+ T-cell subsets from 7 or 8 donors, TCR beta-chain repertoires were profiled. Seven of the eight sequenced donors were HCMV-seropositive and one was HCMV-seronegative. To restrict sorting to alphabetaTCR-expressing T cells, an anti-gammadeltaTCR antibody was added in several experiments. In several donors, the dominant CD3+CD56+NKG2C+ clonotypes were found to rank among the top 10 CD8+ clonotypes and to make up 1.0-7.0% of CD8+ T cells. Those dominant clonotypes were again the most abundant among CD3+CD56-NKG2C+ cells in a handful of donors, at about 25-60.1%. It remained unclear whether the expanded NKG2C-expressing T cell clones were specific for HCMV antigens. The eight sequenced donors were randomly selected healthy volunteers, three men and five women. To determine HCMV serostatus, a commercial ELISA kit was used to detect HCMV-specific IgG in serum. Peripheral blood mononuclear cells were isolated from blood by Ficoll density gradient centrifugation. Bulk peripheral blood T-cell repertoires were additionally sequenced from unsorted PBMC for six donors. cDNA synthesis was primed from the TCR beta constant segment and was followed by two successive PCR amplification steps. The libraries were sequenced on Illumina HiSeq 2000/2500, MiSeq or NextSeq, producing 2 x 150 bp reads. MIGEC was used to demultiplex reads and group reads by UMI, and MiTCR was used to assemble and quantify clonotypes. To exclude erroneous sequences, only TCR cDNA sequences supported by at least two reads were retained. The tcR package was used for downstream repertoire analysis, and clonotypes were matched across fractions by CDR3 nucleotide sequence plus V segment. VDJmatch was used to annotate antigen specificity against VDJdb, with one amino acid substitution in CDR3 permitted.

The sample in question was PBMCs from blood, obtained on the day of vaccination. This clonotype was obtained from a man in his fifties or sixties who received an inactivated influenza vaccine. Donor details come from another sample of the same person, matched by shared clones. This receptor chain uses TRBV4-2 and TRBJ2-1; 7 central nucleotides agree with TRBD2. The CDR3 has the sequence CASSQLGLSSGLYNEQFF. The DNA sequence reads TGTGCCAGCAGCCAGCTGGGACTATCTAGCGGATTATACAATGAGCAGTTCTTC.